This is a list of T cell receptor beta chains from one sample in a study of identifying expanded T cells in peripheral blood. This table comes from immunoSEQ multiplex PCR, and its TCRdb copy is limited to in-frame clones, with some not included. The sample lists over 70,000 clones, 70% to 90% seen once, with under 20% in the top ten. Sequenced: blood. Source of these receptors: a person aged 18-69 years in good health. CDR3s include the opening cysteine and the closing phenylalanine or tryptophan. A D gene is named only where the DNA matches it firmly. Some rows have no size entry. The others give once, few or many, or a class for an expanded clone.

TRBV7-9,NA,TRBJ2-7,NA,CASTLIEGEQYF,TGTGCCAGCACCTTAATAGAGGGCGAGCAGTACTTC
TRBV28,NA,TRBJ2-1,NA,CASSLYGDDVGSSYNEQFF,TGTGCCAGCAGTTTATACGGGGATGATGTCGGGAGCTCCTACAATGAGCAGTTCTTC
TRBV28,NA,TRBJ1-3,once,CASSLRGSGNTIYF,TGTGCCAGCAGTTTACGGGGGTCCGGAAACACCATATATTTT
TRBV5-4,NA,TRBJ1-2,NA,CASSYRGGYTF,TGTGCCAGCAGCTATCGGGGGGGCTACACCTTC
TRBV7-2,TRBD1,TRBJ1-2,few,CASSFIRDRGLGNLYGYTF,TGTGCCAGCAGCTTCATTCGGGACAGGGGGCTGGGAAACTTATATGGCTACACCTTC
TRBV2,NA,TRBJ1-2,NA,CASSESGHMYGYTF,TGTGCCAGCAGTGAGTCGGGACACATGTATGGCTACACCTTC
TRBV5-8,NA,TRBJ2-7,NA,CASSLRESSYEQYF,TGTGCCAGCAGCCTCAGGGAGAGCTCCTACGAGCAGTACTTC
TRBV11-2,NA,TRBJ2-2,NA,CASSPTGELFF,TGTGCCAGCAGCCCCACCGGGGAGCTGTTTTTT
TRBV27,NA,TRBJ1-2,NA,CASSPRRQEYGYTF,TGTGCCAGCAGTCCCCGGAGACAGGAATATGGCTACACCTTC
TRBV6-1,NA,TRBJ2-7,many,CASKMGLSYEQYF,TGTGCCAGCAAAATGGGTCTCTCCTACGAGCAGTACTTC
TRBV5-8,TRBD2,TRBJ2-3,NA,CASIYLAGVTDTQYF,TGTGCCAGCATCTACCTAGCGGGGGTCACAGATACGCAGTATTTT
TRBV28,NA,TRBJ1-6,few,CASSQLPGSPASPLHF,TGTGCCAGCAGCCAGTTACCGGGCTCGCCGGCTTCACCCCTCCACTTT
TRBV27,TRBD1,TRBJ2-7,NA,CASRGTGSYEQYF,TGTGCCAGCAGGGGGACAGGGTCCTACGAGCAGTACTTC
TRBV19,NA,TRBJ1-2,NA,CASIRKGPLGYTF,TGTGCCAGTATACGGAAGGGGCCCTTGGGCTACACCTTC
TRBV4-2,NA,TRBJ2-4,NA,CASSQEAAGGDIQYF,TGTGCCAGCAGCCAAGAAGCCGCAGGGGGGGACATTCAGTACTTC
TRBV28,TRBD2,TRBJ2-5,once,CASSLSASGNQETQYF,TGTGCCAGCAGTTTATCCGCTAGCGGGAACCAAGAGACCCAGTACTTC
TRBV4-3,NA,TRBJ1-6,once,CASSSNGWQRNSPLHF,TGCGCCAGCAGTTCGAACGGTTGGCAGCGGAATTCACCCCTCCACTTT
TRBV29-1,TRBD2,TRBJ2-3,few,CSVDGGGGRSTDTQYF,TGCAGCGTTGATGGAGGCGGGGGGCGGAGCACAGATACGCAGTATTTT
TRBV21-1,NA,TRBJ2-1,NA,CASSKGSASYNEQFF,TGTGCCAGCAGCAAAGGGTCCGCCTCCTACAATGAGCAGTTCTTC
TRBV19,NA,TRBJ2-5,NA,CATRPRARETQYF,TGTGCCACACGACCCAGGGCACGGGAGACCCAGTACTTC
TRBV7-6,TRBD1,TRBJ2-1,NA,CASSPQGSDRPRVF,TGTGCCAGCAGCCCCCAAGGTTCGGACAGGCCAAGGGTCTTC
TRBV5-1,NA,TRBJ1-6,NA,CASSLYRENSPLHF,TGCGCCAGCAGCTTGTACAGGGAAAATTCACCCCTCCACTTT
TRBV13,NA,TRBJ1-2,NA,CASSLEGVYGYTF,TGTGCCAGCAGCTTAGAGGGGGTCTATGGCTACACCTTC
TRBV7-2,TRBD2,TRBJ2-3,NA,CASRPPGLAGGLTDTQYF,TGTGCCAGCAGACCCCCGGGACTAGCGGGGGGGCTCACAGATACGCAGTATTTT
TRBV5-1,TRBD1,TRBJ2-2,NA,CASSLGTGFTGELFF,TGCGCCAGCAGCTTGGGGACAGGGTTTACCGGGGAGCTGTTTTTT
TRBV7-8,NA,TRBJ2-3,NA,CASSSYTSPHTDTQYF,TGTGCCAGCAGCTCCTATACTTCCCCCCACACAGATACGCAGTATTTT
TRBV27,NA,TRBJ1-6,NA,CASSSGRFYNSPLHF,TGTGCCAGCAGTTCAGGACGTTTCTATAATTCACCCCTCCACTTT
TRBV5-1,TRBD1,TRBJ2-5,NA,CASSSGQQETQYF,TGCGCCAGCAGCTCGGGACAGCAAGAGACCCAGTACTTC
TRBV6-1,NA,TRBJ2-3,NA,CASSPGTHSDTQYF,TGTGCCAGCAGTCCCGGGACCCACTCAGATACGCAGTATTTT